The present entry profiles one TCR beta chain with its context. This clone was counted once. There is no known antigen for this receptor. Base qualities are missing; no much larger clone stands one base away. The sample originates from a study of T cell therapy after organ transplantation (dated by TCRdb to between 2018 and 2021). Background for the entire study: Therapy products were autologous CMV-specific T cells expanded in vitro for 2 weeks with a peptide pool of 30 HLA class I and II CMV epitopes. Long-term post-therapy samples were obtainable from only about 75% of the 10 patients. A follow-up TRBV repertoire analysis was performed on an open-label phase I trial of autologous CMV-specific adoptive T cell therapy in solid-organ transplant recipients. About 80% of the ten patients were classed as clinical responders and two as nonresponders. Long-term post-therapy blood samples were collected 20 to 29 weeks after completion of therapy. A median of 1.92 x 10^8 CMV-specific T cells was administered to patients across 2 to 6 intravenous infusions. Up to 6 T cell doses were administered to patients every 2 weeks, and patients were monitored for 29 weeks after therapy was completed.

The immunoSEQ two-step, bias-controlled multiplex PCR assay was used to amplify TRB CDR3 regions from genomic DNA. CDR3 libraries were sequenced on an Illumina NextSeq 500. The paper's data handling went like this. The immunoSEQ Analyzer platform was used for initial alignment and bioinformatics, including bias normalization against synthetic CDR3 analogs. V, D and J gene annotation followed the IMGT database definitions. For further TRBV analyses, VDJtools version 1.1.10 and the R package tcR version 2.2.1.11 were used with default settings. GLIPH analysis was done using default settings in version 1.0. Significant clonotype frequency changes were tested by 2-sided binomial test with Benjamini-Hochberg correction (alpha = 0.01) in CDR3 sequences with at least 5 reads. TCRdb stores this immuneACCESS table with in-frame sequences only. Part of the clones is absent; in the studies checked, under half of the shortfall reflects unresolved V genes, and no reason is known for the rest. Clone size and V and J calls were adopted from that table, with D and trimming inferred from the DNA. This sample has about 20,000 clones in its table, and roughly 84% of those were observed once. The biggest ten clones account for just over 35% of the sample.

The time point label corresponds to: 20-29 weeks after completion of therapy. The patients had received solid-organ transplants and had drug-resistant/recurrent cytomegalovirus. About nine trial participants were chosen for repertoire analysis on the basis of the availability of post-therapy peripheral blood mononuclear cells. Viable CD3+CD8+CD4- lymphocytes were isolated from PBMCs by sorting on a BD FACSAria III. Genomic DNA was extracted from sorted cells with the Qiagen DNeasy Kit. The trim is 4 bases for V and 1 base for J, with a gap of 13 bases between the germline ends. The CDR3 measures 15 amino acids from cysteine to phenylalanine. Only the CDR3 region is kept as DNA, spanning 45 bases read in frame from base 1. According to the germline V gene, CDR1 reads SGHTA and CDR2 reads FQGNSA. Beyond this particular receptor, the publication reports: Post-therapy reconstitution appeared to include both transferred clonotypes and endogenous clonotypes not detected in the therapy products. Before therapy, nonresponders had marked clonal expansions, and after therapy the repertoires of nonresponders changed only minimally. Assessment of confounders such as concurrent antirejection and antiviral medications was prevented by the small cohort. Fold change in CD8 clonality after therapy was inversely correlated with pretherapy clonality, suggesting that less biased repertoires were more receptive to remodeling. The small number of expansions detected in nonresponders may be due to reduced sample coverage caused by poor CD8+ T cell yield.

The chain employs TRBV7-2 and TRBJ1-1, with a tentative D gene TRBD1 over 5 matching bases. This clonotype was obtained from a human patient who had received a solid organ transplant and had CMV disease. Some T cells may have been brought in with the graft after a transplant. The sample was CD8+ T cells from blood, taken after autologous CMV-specific T cell therapy. The DNA sequence follows: TGTGCCAGCAGCTCACTCTTGGGGCCGAACACTGAAGCTTTCTTT. Its translation reads: CASSSLLGPNTEAFF.